This paragraph reports one T cell receptor beta chain. Trimming removed 6 bases from V and 1 base from J, with 10 bases in between. Germline V gives CDR1 SGHVS, CDR2 FQNEAQ. The CDR3 totals 13 residues. This entry belongs to a study of blood T cell repertoires in COVID-19. Study in general: Spain, Italy and the United States supplied samples that represented acute and convalescent COVID-19. Nucleic acid was either cDNA or gDNA, and it came from T cells, B-cell-depleted T cells, or PBMCs.

In the authors' methods: Using reference gene primer amplification, nucleated cell counts were estimated. Produced via immunoSEQ multiplex PCR; TCRdb's table is partial and in-frame only. That table gives V, J and clone size, and the DNA gave D and trimming. The table lists roughly 64,000 clones, roughly four fifths of them singletons, with 5% to 5.5% in the top ten. The V call is TRBV7-8, the J call TRBJ2-7; D ambiguous. The sequence derives from a human donor in a cohort sampled during active COVID-19. Sequencing was carried out using peripheral blood. This CDR3 is CASSQAASYEQYF. In DNA form, the CDR3 reads TGTGCCAGCAGTCAGGCCGCGTCCTACGAGCAGTACTTC. Supplemented by reference TRBV7-8 and TRBJ2-7, the full variable domain reads GAGVSQSPRYKVAKRGQDVALRCDPISGHVSLFWYQQALGQGPEFLTYFQNEAQLDKSGLPSDRFFAERPEGSVSTLKIQRTQQEDSAVYLCASSQAASYEQYFGPGTRLTVT.